One sample yielded the 7 T cell receptor beta chains listed below, sequenced in a study of response to subunit inactivated influenza vaccine. TCRdb recomputed calls from the RT-PCR reads with MiXCR, one row per CDR3 protein. The repertoire holds around 570,000 distinct CDR3 sequences, approximately 7.7% seen once, with over 10% in the top ten. This specimen consisted of PBMCs from blood, obtained less than 30 months after vaccination. These receptors were taken from a man between 50 and 69 years old who received an inactivated influenza vaccine.

The chain combines TRBV12-3 or TRBV12-4 with TRBJ1-3; D gene unclear. The CDR3 runs to 14 residues. The V end lost 5 bases, the J end lost 4 bases, and 12 bases lay between the germline ends. The chain's CDR3 is CASSVDTGGNTIYF. The CDR3 DNA is TGTGCCAGCAGTGTCGACACGGGAGGAAACACCATATATTTT.

This clonotype appeared a few times. This chain uses TRBV7-8 with TRBJ2-7; 10 nucleotides align to TRBD1. Germline CDR1 is SGHVS and CDR2 is FQNEAQ. The CDR3 runs to 16 residues. V lost 5 bases and J lost 1; bases outside the gene matches: 8. The CDR3 region has the DNA TGTGCCAGCAGCCCTCTAGAGGGACAGGGGTCCTACGAGCAGTACTTC. Translation: CASSPLEGQGSYEQYF.

This clonotype has just a few counts. The V gene is TRBV28, the J gene TRBJ2-7, with TRBD1 matching 8 bases. V gave up 8 bases and J gave up 2 bases; unmatched junction bases: 8. Germline CDR1 and CDR2: MDHEN and SYDVKM. The CDR3 length is 14 residues. The CDR3 sequence: CASVPGQATYEQYF. CDR3 in DNA: TGTGCCAGCGTCCCGGGACAGGCGACCTACGAGCAGTACTTC.

V and J are TRBV6-1 and TRBJ2-3; 7 positions match TRBD2. With V trimmed by 10 bases and J by 5 bases, 12 bases remained unmatched. The CDR3 sequence is 14 residues long. Looked up from germline, CDR1 is MNHNS and CDR2 is SASEGT. CDR3 protein: CATSGRGGVDTQYF. The CDR3 DNA is TGTGCCACCTCGGGCCGCGGGGGAGTAGATACGCAGTATTTT.

This clonotype was picked up many times. V and J are TRBV28 and TRBJ2-3, with D unresolved. V was clipped by 5 bases and J by 2 bases, with 5 bases between them. The V gene's germline CDR1 is MDHEN and CDR2 SYDVKM. The CDR3 covers 12 residues. CDR3 DNA: TGTGCCAGCAGTGCTCCCACAGATACGCAGTATTTT. It codes for CASSAPTDTQYF.

V gene TRBV7-2 combines with J gene TRBJ2-7; no definite D call. The CDR3 totals 15 residues. V was trimmed by 3 bases and J by 6 bases, leaving 18 bases between them. CDR1 is SGHTA and CDR2 is FQGNSA in the germline V gene. CDR3 region: CASSLLDPIYTEQYF. The CDR3 DNA sequence: TGTGCCAGCAGCTTGTTGGACCCGATCTATACCGAGCAGTACTTC.

Turning to this clonotype: At one of its ends the junction is not consistent with the germline gene, which may arise from a read error. This sequence joins TRBV3-1 and TRBJ1-1; a possible D gene is TRBD1 (5 bases). Germline V CDR1 and CDR2: LGHDT, YNNKEL (reference sequence). The CDR3 totals 13 residues. CDR3 DNA sequence: TGTTCCAGCAGCCAAGGGGACGTCAGTGAAGCTTTCTTT. Amino acids: CSSSQGDVSEAFF. The variable domain in full, completed from reference TRBV3-1 and TRBJ1-1, reads DTAVSQTPKYLVTQMGNDKSIKCEQNLGHDTMYWYKQDSKKFLKIMFSYNNKELIINETVPNRFSPKSPDKAHLNLHINSLELGDSAVYFCSSSQGDVSEAFFGQGTRLTVV.